This T cell receptor beta chain stems from a study of prognosis after radiotherapy for stage I lung cancer. At the level of the study: Metastases at distant sites emerged in four patients after radiotherapy, at a median of about 7 months, whereas around 15 showed no significant progression.

The length of the CDR3 is 16 residues. CDR1 and CDR2 (germline): MNHEY, SVGEGT. To note about this clonotype: Its antigen is unknown. Sequence at one end of the junction differs from germline and may be a read error.

Collection of peripheral blood, in a volume of approximately 5.6 milliliters, was performed at each of two time points. Points from the study as a whole: Patients who went on to get distant metastases had lower Shannon entropy after stereotactic body radiation therapy. Patients' TRBV and TRBJ gene usage reportedly differed by presence or absence of metastases.

Amplification of TCR beta CDR3 from genomic DNA used two-round multiplex PCR. Amplification during the initial PCR round employed primers specific to each TRBV and TRBJ gene. TCRdb recomputed calls from the multiplex PCR reads with MiXCR, one row per CDR3 protein. The sample shows fewer than 35,000 distinct CDR3 sequences, roughly 49% of them seen only once. The sequence was collected from a donor of 50 years or more with non-small cell lung cancer. The chain uses TRBV6-2 or TRBV6-3 and TRBJ2-7, with 11 nucleotides matching TRBD2. Sequenced material: PBMCs, taken before or after stereotactic body radiation therapy (not recorded which). The CDR3 loop is CASSTNTSGRPYEHYF. In DNA form, the CDR3 reads TGTGCCAGCAGTACCAATACTAGCGGGAGACCCTACGAGCATTACTTC.